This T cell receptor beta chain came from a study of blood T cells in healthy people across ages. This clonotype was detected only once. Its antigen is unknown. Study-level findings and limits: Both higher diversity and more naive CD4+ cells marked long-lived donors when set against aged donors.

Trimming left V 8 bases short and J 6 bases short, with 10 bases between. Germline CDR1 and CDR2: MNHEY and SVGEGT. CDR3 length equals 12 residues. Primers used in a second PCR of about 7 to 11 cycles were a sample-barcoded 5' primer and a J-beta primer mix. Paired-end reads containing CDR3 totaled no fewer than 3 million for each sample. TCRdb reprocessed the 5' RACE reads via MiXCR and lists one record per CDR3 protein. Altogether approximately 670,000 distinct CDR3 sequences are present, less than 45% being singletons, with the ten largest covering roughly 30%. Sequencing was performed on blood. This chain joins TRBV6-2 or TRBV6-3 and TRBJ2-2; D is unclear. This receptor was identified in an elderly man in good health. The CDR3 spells CASWWAAGELFF. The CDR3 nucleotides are TGTGCCAGCTGGTGGGCAGCCGGGGAGCTGTTTTTT.